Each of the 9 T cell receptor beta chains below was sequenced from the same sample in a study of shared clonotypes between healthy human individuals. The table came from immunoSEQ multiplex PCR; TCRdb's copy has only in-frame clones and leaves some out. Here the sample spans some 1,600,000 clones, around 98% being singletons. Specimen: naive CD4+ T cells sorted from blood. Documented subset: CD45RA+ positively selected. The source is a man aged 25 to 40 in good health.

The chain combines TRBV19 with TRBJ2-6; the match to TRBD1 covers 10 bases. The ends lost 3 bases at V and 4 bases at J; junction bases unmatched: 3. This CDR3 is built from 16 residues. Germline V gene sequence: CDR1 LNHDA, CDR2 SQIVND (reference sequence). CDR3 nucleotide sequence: TGTGCCAGTAGTATGGGGACAGGGGAAGGGGCCAACGTCCTGACTTTC. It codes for CASSMGTGEGANVLTF.

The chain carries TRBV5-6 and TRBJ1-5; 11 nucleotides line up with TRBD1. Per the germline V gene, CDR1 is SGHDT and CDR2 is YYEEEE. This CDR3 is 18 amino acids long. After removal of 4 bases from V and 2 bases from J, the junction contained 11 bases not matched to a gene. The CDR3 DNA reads TGTGCCAGCAGCCGCCCCCCGGGACAGGGGGTTGGCAATCAGCCCCAGCATTTT. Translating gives CASSRPPGQGVGNQPQHF.

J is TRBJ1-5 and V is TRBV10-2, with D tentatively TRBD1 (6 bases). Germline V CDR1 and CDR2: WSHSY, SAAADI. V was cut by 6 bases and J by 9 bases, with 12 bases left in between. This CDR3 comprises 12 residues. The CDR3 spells CASRQGLGPQHF. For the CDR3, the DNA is TGCGCCAGCAGACAGGGTTTAGGGCCCCAGCATTTT.

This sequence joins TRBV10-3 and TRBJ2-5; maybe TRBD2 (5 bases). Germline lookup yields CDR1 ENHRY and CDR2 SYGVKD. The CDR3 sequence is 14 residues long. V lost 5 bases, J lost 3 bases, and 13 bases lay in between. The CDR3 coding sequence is TGTGCCATCAGTCCCCTCGGGGAGAAAGAGACCCAGTACTTC. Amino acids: CAISPLGEKETQYF.

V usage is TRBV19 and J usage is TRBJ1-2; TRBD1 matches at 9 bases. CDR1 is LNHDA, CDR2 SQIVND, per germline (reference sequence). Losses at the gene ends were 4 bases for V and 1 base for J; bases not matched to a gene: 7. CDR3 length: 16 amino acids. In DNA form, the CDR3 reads TGTGCCAGTAGTAGTATACGACAGGGGGATAACTATGGCTACACCTTC. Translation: CASSSIRQGDNYGYTF.

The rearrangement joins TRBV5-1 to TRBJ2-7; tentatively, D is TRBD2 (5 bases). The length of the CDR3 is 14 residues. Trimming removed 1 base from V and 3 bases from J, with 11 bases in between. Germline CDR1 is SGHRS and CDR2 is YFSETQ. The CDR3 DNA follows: TGCGCCAGCAGCTTGTCCCATGAGGGCTACGAGCAGTACTTC. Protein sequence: CASSLSHEGYEQYF.

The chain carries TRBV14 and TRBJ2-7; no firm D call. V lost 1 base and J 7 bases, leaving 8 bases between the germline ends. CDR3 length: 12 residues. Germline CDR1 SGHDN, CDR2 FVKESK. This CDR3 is CASSQGWIEQYF. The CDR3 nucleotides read TGTGCCAGCAGCCAAGGTTGGATAGAGCAGTACTTC.

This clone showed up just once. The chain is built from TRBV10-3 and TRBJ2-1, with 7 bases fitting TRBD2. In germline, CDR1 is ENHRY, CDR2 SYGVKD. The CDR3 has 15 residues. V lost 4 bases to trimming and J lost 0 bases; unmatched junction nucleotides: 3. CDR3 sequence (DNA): TGTGCCATCAGTGGAACGGGGGGCTCCTACAATGAGCAGTTCTTC. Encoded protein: CAISGTGGSYNEQFF.

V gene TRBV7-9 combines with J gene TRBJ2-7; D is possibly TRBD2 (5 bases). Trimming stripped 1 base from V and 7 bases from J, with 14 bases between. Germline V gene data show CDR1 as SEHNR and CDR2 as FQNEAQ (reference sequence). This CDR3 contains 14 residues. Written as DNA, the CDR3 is TGTGCCAGCAGCTTAGAACTCGGGATGGAAGAGCAGTACTTC. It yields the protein CASSLELGMEEQYF.